This T cell receptor (beta chain) was captured in a study of T-cell reconstitution after alpha-beta-depleted transplantation in children. Unique molecular identifiers were incorporated during preparation of the TCRbeta library. Via MiXCR, TCRdb re-called the PCR reads, giving one row per CDR3 protein. This table has 150,000 to 250,000 distinct CDR3 sequences, just over 14% appearing once. The CDR3 is 15 residues long. J gave up 7 bases and V 8 bases, and 17 bases lay outside the gene matches. This clonotype was seen at least ten times. Specimen: PBMCs from the stem cell graft donor, collected from the stem cell graft. The V call is TRBV12-3 or TRBV12-4, the J call TRBJ2-7; 7 nucleotides match TRBD2. The receptor was derived from a human donor who donated a stem cell graft to a child with acute lymphoblastic leukemia. CDR3 loop: CASGGIAGHPLEQYF. The CDR3 DNA sequence: TGTGCCAGCGGGGGGATAGCGGGTCACCCTTTGGAGCAGTACTTC.